This TCR beta chain was retrieved from a study of blood T cell repertoires in COVID-19. This CDR3 has 16 residues. The V gene end was trimmed by 0 bases and the J gene end by 2 bases; junction bases not matched to a gene: 0. Germline assignment: CDR1 LGHNA and CDR2 YNFKEQ. Original analysis: Scientists estimated how many nucleated cells there were by amplifying reference gene primers. Produced via immunoSEQ multiplex PCR; TCRdb's table is partial and in-frame only. V and J calls and clone size are copied from that table; D and trimming were computed from the DNA. This sample has around 330,000 clones; 85% occur once, and the top ten carry about 1.9%. This clone was seen a few times. Enrolled through a virtual design, the participants were between about 18 and 100 years of age and came from some 26 US areas.

The sample taken for sequencing was PBMCs or T cells enriched from blood (not recorded which). The chain couples TRBV4-2 to TRBJ2-1, with 11 bases that match TRBD2. The clonotype was recovered from a woman under 40 who had been exposed to COVID-19. CDR3 protein: CASSQDSGGAYNEQFF. The CDR3, as DNA: TGTGCCAGCAGCCAAGATAGCGGGGGGGCCTACAATGAGCAGTTCTTC.